These 18 T cell receptor beta chains were sequenced from one sample in a study of T cell clusters in autoimmune cytopenias. Each sample's input was around 250 ng genomic DNA, 38,000 or so genome equivalents. Multiplex touch-down PCR amplified TRB using TRB-A and TRB-B pools in one tube. TCRdb reanalyzed the multiplex PCR reads and collapses them to one entry per CDR3 protein, without DNA. This listing includes roughly 6,900 distinct CDR3 sequences. The sample also formed part of further work on T cell repertoires in aging, cancer and after chemotherapy.

The sample comprised peripheral blood. These receptors all come from a human donor in good health.

The chain joins TRBV5-1 to TRBJ2-7; the D call of TRBD2 rests on TCRdb alone, since no DNA is present to check it. CDR3 length: 15 residues. The germline CDR1 and CDR2 sequences are SGHRS and YFSETQ. CDR3: CASAVATSGTNEQYF.

The chain carries TRBV12-3 or TRBV12-4 and TRBJ1-2. The length of the CDR3 is 14 residues. CDR3 in amino acids: CASSLDREGYGYTF.

The chain links TRBV18 to TRBJ2-3; TCRdb calls TRBD2, which cannot be checked without DNA. The length of the CDR3 is 19 residues. Per germline, CDR1 KGHSH and CDR2 LQKENI. The CDR3 reads CASSPSPGVAGGKSDTQYF. The entire variable domain, with the rest obtained from reference TRBV18 and TRBJ2-3, is as follows: NAGVMQNPRHLVRRRGQEARLRCSPMKGHSHVYWYRQLPEEGLKFMVYLQKENIIDESGMPKERFSAEFPKEGPSILRIQQVVRGDSAAYFCASSPSPGVAGGKSDTQYFGPGTRLTVL.

V usage is TRBV6-5 and J usage is TRBJ2-5; TCRdb lists TRBD1, though no DNA is available to test this call. Germline assignment: CDR1 MNHEY and CDR2 SVGAGI. The CDR3 totals 13 residues. This CDR3 is CASRSSGGETQYF.

This clonotype ranks as medium-sized in terms of frequency. The chain recombines TRBV6-2 or TRBV6-3 with TRBJ1-5; TCRdb designates TRBD1, a call that cannot be tested without DNA. The V gene's germline CDR1 is MNHEY and CDR2 SVGEGT. The CDR3 totals 14 residues. CDR3 amino acids: CASRLQGAYQPQHF.

This clonotype counts as medium-sized by frequency. V gene TRBV5-1 combines with J gene TRBJ2-5; without DNA, the TCRdb call of TRBD1 cannot be checked. The CDR3 has 14 amino acids. Germline V gene lookup returns CDR1 SGHRS and CDR2 YFSETQ. CDR3 sequence: CASSLGGEMETQYF.

This clonotype is identified as medium-sized from frequency. The rearrangement links TRBV6-5 to TRBJ1-1; TCRdb indicates TRBD1, and absent DNA this call remains unverified. Germline V gene sequence: CDR1 MNHEY, CDR2 SVGAGI. CDR3 size: 14 residues. The CDR3 reads CASSLGGGQTEAFF.

Frequency places this clonotype as medium-sized. The rearrangement links TRBV19 to TRBJ2-3; as DNA is missing, the TRBD1 call by TCRdb cannot be tested. Germline CDR1 is LNHDA and CDR2 is SQIVND (reference sequence). This CDR3 is 15 amino acids long. This chain's CDR3 is CASSAPGPFTDTQYF.

Considering frequency, this clonotype is medium-sized. The chain employs TRBV19 and TRBJ2-5; the TCRdb D gene call, TRBD1, has no DNA to confirm it. The CDR3 contains 13 residues. CDR1 and CDR2 from the germline V gene are LNHDA and SQIVND (reference sequence). This chain's CDR3 is CASSRGQKETQYF.

The J gene is TRBJ2-1, the V gene TRBV7-2. This CDR3 region has 15 residues. Germline CDR1 SGHTA, CDR2 FQGNSA. The chain's CDR3 is CASSLARESYNEQFF.

The rearrangement links TRBV27 to TRBJ1-2; there is no DNA to check the TCRdb D call of TRBD1. Germline V lookup: CDR1 MNHEY, CDR2 SMNVEV (reference sequence). This CDR3 region has 14 residues. CDR3 residues: CASSFHGGNYGYTF.

The chain couples TRBV7-2 to TRBJ2-1; TCRdb's D call of TRBD1 is untestable without DNA. The CDR3 contains 13 residues. The germline V gene encodes CDR1 SGHTA and CDR2 FQGNSA. This CDR3 reads CVSSTDSYNEQFF.

Frequency places this clonotype as medium-sized (0.01 to 0.1%). This CDR3 reads CASSLSPLASYPGDEQFF. The chain links TRBV19 to TRBJ2-1; TCRdb names TRBD1, which stays unverified in the absence of DNA. Per germline, CDR1 LNHDA and CDR2 SQIVND (reference sequence). The CDR3 extends over 18 amino acids.

The genes are TRBV30 and TRBJ1-1; TCRdb's D gene call, TRBD1, goes unchecked for lack of DNA. Germline CDR1 reads GTSNPN; CDR2 reads SVGIG (reference sequence). CDR3 length equals 13 residues. The CDR3 loop reads CLGQEGDYTEAFF.

This sequence joins TRBV6-2 or TRBV6-3 and TRBJ2-7. This CDR3 has 13 residues. Germline assignment: CDR1 MNHEY and CDR2 SVGEGT. CDR3 protein: CASSYQTLYEQYF.

This clonotype is called medium-sized (0.01 to 0.1%) based on its frequency. This chain connects TRBV19 to TRBJ2-1; TCRdb gives TRBD1 as the D gene, but with no DNA this cannot be confirmed. CDR1 LNHDA and CDR2 SQIVND come from the germline V gene (reference sequence). This CDR3 is built from 16 residues. CDR3 sequence reads: CASSIGPGGIYNEQFF.

V and J are TRBV6-6 and TRBJ1-4. CDR3 length equals 14 residues. CDR1 MNHNY and CDR2 SVGAGI come from the germline V gene (reference sequence). CDR3 region: CASSYKDGNEKLFF.

The chain links TRBV6-2 or TRBV6-3 to TRBJ2-4; TCRdb's assignment of TRBD1 cannot be checked, as there is no DNA. CDR3 length equals 20 residues. Germline CDR1 and CDR2: MNHEY and SVGEGT. CDR3 protein: CASSSIPRDRALRAKNIQYF.